The sequence of this T cell receptor (beta chain) was determined in a study of blood T cells in healthy people across ages. Through a sample-barcoded 5' primer and a J-beta primer mix, a second PCR was run for roughly 6 to 11 cycles. Each cDNA molecule, via a template-switch adaptor with 12 random nucleotides, was tagged. One entry per CDR3 protein results from TCRdb running MiXCR on the 5' RACE reads. In the table there are approximately 850,000 distinct CDR3 sequences, roughly 60% of which are singletons. Russia was home to the donors, healthy Caucasian individuals aged roughly 6 to 95. This CDR3 contains 16 residues. V was clipped by 6 bases and J by 2 bases; unmatched bases: 15. Germline V CDR1 and CDR2: DFQATT, SNEGSKA (reference sequence).

The origin of this receptor is a man younger than 45 in good health. The chain employs TRBV20-1 and TRBJ2-7; 8 bases match TRBD1. Sequencing was performed on blood. This CDR3 reads CSANHQGQGNPYEQYF. The CDR3 region has the DNA TGCAGTGCCAACCACCAAGGACAGGGCAACCCCTACGAGCAGTACTTC.